A selection of T cell receptor beta chains follows, all from one sample in a study of PD-1 blockade in classical Hodgkin lymphoma. Here immunoSEQ multiplex PCR was the method, and the copy in TCRdb shows in-frame clones only, minus some. The table records around 23,000 clones, around 85% of them present only once. Sample: peripheral blood mononuclear cells (PBMCs), taken before the fourth cycle of nivolumab. All receptors come from a human donor with classical Hodgkin lymphoma. CDR3s include the opening cysteine and the closing phenylalanine or tryptophan. The D gene is left open where the match is weak. Some rows have no size entry. The others give once, few or many, or a class for an expanded clone.

J gene,V gene,D gene,clone size,CDR3 DNA,CDR3 protein
TRBJ2-7,TRBV7-2,TRBD2,NA,TGTGCCAGCAGCTTAGGAAGATTGCGGGAGGGCCCCTACGAGCAGTACTTC,CASSLGRLREGPYEQYF
TRBJ2-1,TRBV13,NA,NA,TGTGCCAGCAGCTCCCACGGGGTACACAATGAGCAGTTCTTC,CASSSHGVHNEQFF
TRBJ2-1,TRBV21-1,NA,once,TGTGCCAGCAGCAAATGCAGGTGGGATGAGCAGTTCTTC,CASSKCRWDEQFF
TRBJ1-5,TRBV7-2,NA,NA,TGTGCCAGCAGCTCCAACACGGTTGCCGGTCAGCCCCAGCATTTT,CASSSNTVAGQPQHF
TRBJ1-6,TRBV7-9,NA,NA,TGTGCCAGCAGCTTAGTCTCGTACAATTCACCCCTCCACTTT,CASSLVSYNSPLHF
TRBJ1-1,TRBV5-8,TRBD1,few,TGTGCCAGCAGCTTTTACAGGGGAGGGAACACTGAAGCTTTCTTT,CASSFYRGGNTEAFF
TRBJ2-7,TRBV7-2,NA,once,TGTGCCAGCAGCTTAATCCGGGACATCTACGAGCAGTACTTC,CASSLIRDIYEQYF
TRBJ2-5,TRBV14,NA,NA,TGTGCCAGCAGCCAAAACACAAGGGCCCGGCAGTACTTC,CASSQNTRARQYF
TRBJ2-7,TRBV6-1,NA,once,TGTGCCAGCAGTGAAAGCGTCGGGGAGCAGTACTTC,CASSESVGEQYF
TRBJ1-6,TRBV13,NA,NA,TGTGCCAGCAGCCCCCGGGGGGATTCACCCCTCCACTTT,CASSPRGDSPLHF
TRBJ2-1,TRBV6-5,NA,NA,TGTGCCAGCAGTTTGGGGACTGGATACAATGAGCAGTTCTTC,CASSLGTGYNEQFF
TRBJ1-2,TRBV5-1,NA,NA,TGCGCCAGCAGGTCGGGAGTCTATGGCTACACCTTC,CASRSGVYGYTF
TRBJ2-1,TRBV27,NA,NA,TGTGCCAGCAGTTTATCGCCGGACCCAAGATACAATGAGCAGTTCTTC,CASSLSPDPRYNEQFF
TRBJ2-1,TRBV7-2,NA,NA,TGTGCCAGCAGCTCCGGGCTGAGACAGTTCTTC,CASSSGLRQFF
TRBJ2-2,TRBV30,TRBD1,NA,TGTGCCTGGAGGCTAGAGGGGGCGGGCCAGTTCACCGGGGAGCTGTTTTTT,CAWRLEGAGQFTGELFF
TRBJ1-1,TRBV29-1,NA,NA,TGCAGCGTTGAATTGGCAGGGAGCACTGAAGCTTTCTTT,CSVELAGSTEAFF
TRBJ2-3,TRBV7-2,TRBD1,NA,TGTGCCAGCAGCTTAGGGGGGACACAGGGGACCACAGATACGCAGTATTTT,CASSLGGTQGTTDTQYF
TRBJ1-1,TRBV6-5,TRBD1,NA,TGTGCCAGCAGAATGACAGGGAGCGCTGAAGCTTTCTTT,CASRMTGSAEAFF
TRBJ2-5,TRBV29-1,TRBD2,NA,TGCAGCGTCGAGGGGACTAGCGGGAGGGCCCAGGAGACCCAGTACTTC,CSVEGTSGRAQETQYF
TRBJ2-6,TRBV7-9,NA,NA,TGTGCCAGCAGCTTAGAGTCCGGGGCCAACGTCCTGACTTTC,CASSLESGANVLTF
TRBJ2-6,TRBV7-2,NA,NA,TGTGCCAGCAGCTTAGGGTCAACTGGGGCCAACGTCCTGACTTTC,CASSLGSTGANVLTF
TRBJ1-1,TRBV9,TRBD1,NA,TGTGCCAGCAGCCCGGGACAGAAGAACACTGAAGCTTTCTTT,CASSPGQKNTEAFF
TRBJ1-5,TRBV27,TRBD1,NA,TGTGCCAGCAGTCTTACAGGGGGCGCGGGGCAGCCCCAGCATTTT,CASSLTGGAGQPQHF
TRBJ1-2,TRBV7-9,NA,NA,TGTGCCAGCAGCTTAGAGCCCAGTGCCGGGAACTATGGCTACACCTTC,CASSLEPSAGNYGYTF
TRBJ1-1,TRBV7-9,NA,NA,TGTGCCAGCAGCTTTGGGGGCAACACTGAAGCTTTCTTT,CASSFGGNTEAFF
TRBJ1-1,TRBV5-1,NA,few,TGCGCCAGCAGCCCAGCGGGGGGGGAAACGAACACTGAAGCTTTCTTT,CASSPAGGETNTEAFF
TRBJ2-7,TRBV7-2,NA,NA,TGTGCCAGCAGCTGGTTACAGCTTAGCTCCTACGAGCAGTACTTC,CASSWLQLSSYEQYF
TRBJ1-4,TRBV9,NA,few,TGTGCCAGCAGCGTAAGAGACGGGGATGAAAAACTGTTTTTT,CASSVRDGDEKLFF
TRBJ1-5,TRBV7-2,NA,few,TGTGCCAGCAGCGTAAACCCGAATCAGCCCCAGCATTTT,CASSVNPNQPQHF
TRBJ1-1,TRBV5-6,NA,once,TGTGCCAGCAGCTTGGGCTTCGGCACTGAAGCTTTCTTT,CASSLGFGTEAFF
TRBJ2-3,TRBV11-3,TRBD2,few,TGTGCCAGCAGCCCGGGGACTAGCGGGAGGAAAGATACGCAGTATTTT,CASSPGTSGRKDTQYF
TRBJ1-1,TRBV11-2,NA,NA,TGTGCCAGCAGCTTAGGATCTGGCAGACCTCATGTCTTT,CASSLGSGRPHVF
TRBJ1-2,TRBV10-3,TRBD1,NA,TGTGCCATCAGTGAGTCGACAGGGAAAACTCGCTATGGCTACACCTTC,CAISESTGKTRYGYTF
TRBJ2-1,TRBV10-3,NA,NA,TGTGCCATCAGTGAGTCGGGGTCGGCCTACAATGAGCAGTTCTTC,CAISESGSAYNEQFF
TRBJ1-2,TRBV7-3,NA,NA,TGTGCCAGCAGCTTAACCGCGGGCGGTGACTATGGCTACACCTTC,CASSLTAGGDYGYTF
TRBJ2-1,TRBV9,TRBD2,NA,TGTGCCAGCAGCGTAGGGCCGGGACTAGCGGGAGTACATGAGCAGTTCTTC,CASSVGPGLAGVHEQFF
TRBJ2-1,TRBV7-3,TRBD1,few,TGTGCCAGCAGCCGAGGGGGCGAGGGCTACAATGAGCAGTTCTTC,CASSRGGEGYNEQFF
TRBJ2-3,TRBV7-9,TRBD2,NA,TGTGCCAGCAGCTTTGGTCAGGGTCGGCGGGAGGGAGCAGATACGCAGTATTTT,CASSFGQGRREGADTQYF
TRBJ1-4,TRBV19,TRBD1,NA,TGTGCCAGTAGTCTAAGGACAGGGTTTATGAGTCCGGATAATGAAAAACTGTTTTTT,CASSLRTGFMSPDNEKLFF
TRBJ1-4,TRBV7-2,NA,NA,TGTGCCAGCAGCTTAGTCGAGGGATGGGAAAAACTGTTTTTT,CASSLVEGWEKLFF
TRBJ2-7,TRBV19,NA,NA,TGTGCCAGTAGTATAATCGGTGTAGCGGAAGGAAGGGAGCAGTACTTC,CASSIIGVAEGREQYF
TRBJ2-7,TRBV7-2,NA,few,TGTGCCAGCAGCTCCGCAAGCCCGGAAGTCTTCTTC,CASSSASPEVFF
TRBJ2-3,TRBV14,TRBD2,NA,TGTGCCAGCAGCCAAGATCTGGCTAGCGGGAGCTTGGGAGATACGCAGTATTTT,CASSQDLASGSLGDTQYF